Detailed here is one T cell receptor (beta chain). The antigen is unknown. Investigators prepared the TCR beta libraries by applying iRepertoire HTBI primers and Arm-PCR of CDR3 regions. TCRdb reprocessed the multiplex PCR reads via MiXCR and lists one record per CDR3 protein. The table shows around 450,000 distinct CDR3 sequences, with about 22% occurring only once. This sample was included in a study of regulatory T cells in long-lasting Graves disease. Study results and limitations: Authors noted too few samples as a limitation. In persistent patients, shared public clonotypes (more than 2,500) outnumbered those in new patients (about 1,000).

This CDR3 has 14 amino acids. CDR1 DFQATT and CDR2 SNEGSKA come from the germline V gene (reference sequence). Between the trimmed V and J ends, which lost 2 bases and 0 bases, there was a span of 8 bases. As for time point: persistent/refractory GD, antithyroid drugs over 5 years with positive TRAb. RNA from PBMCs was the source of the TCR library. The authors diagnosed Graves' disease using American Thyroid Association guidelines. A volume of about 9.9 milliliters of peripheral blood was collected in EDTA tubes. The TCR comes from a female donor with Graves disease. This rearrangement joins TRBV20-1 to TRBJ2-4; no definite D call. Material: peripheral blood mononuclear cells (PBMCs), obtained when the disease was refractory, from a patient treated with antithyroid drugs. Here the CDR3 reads CSARRSVAKNIQYF. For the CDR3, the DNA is TGCAGTGCTAGACGGTCTGTAGCCAAAAACATTCAGTACTTC.